These 27 T cell receptor beta chains were sequenced from one sample in a study of cytomegalovirus exposure and HLA in healthy donors. The study ran its PCR with 60 Vbeta and 13 Jbeta primers. Libraries were prepared by immunoSEQ multiplex PCR; TCRdb keeps only in-frame clonotypes and omits some of them. This table holds about 140,000 clones, around two thirds found once. Sequencing was performed on PBMCs. The receptors derive from a male donor in good health and CMV-seronegative.

This clone showed up just once. This rearrangement joins TRBV6-6 to TRBJ1-4, with D tentatively TRBD1 (5 bases). This CDR3 is 15 amino acids long. Germline assignment: CDR1 MNHNY and CDR2 SVGAGI (reference sequence). V dropped 2 bases and J dropped 8 bases, with 15 bases sitting between them. The CDR3 DNA is TGTGCCAGCAGTTACCCGGGGGGTCAACGGGAAAAACTGTTTTTT. Protein sequence: CASSYPGGQREKLFF.

This sequence joins TRBV7-9 and TRBJ1-5; 7 bases line up with TRBD1. This CDR3 contains 15 residues. Germline CDR1 SEHNR, CDR2 FQNEAQ (reference sequence). Trimming at V came to 1 base and at J to 10 bases, leaving 10 bases not matched to a gene. The CDR3 here is CASSLGGTVSSPQHF. The CDR3 DNA follows: TGTGCCAGCAGCTTAGGCGGGACAGTGTCTTCTCCCCAGCATTTT.

This clone was picked up a small number of times. The rearrangement uses TRBV11-3 and TRBJ1-1; 7 nucleotides align to TRBD1. Germline V CDR1 and CDR2: SGHNT, YENEEA. V trimming: 5 bases; J trimming: 3 bases; junction bases outside the gene matches: 6. CDR3 length equals 14 residues. CDR3 DNA sequence: TGTGCCAGCAGCACCTGGGACAGTCACACTGAAGCTTTCTTT. Translated: CASSTWDSHTEAFF.

The chain recombines TRBV4-3 with TRBJ2-4; D possibly corresponds to TRBD1 (5 bases). In germline, CDR1 is LGHNA, CDR2 YSLEER. This CDR3 has 13 residues. The V gene lost 0 bases and the J gene lost 7 bases, with 7 bases spanning the gap. The DNA for the CDR3 is TGCGCCAGCAGCCAAGACAGGGATAACATTCAGTACTTC. Amino acid sequence: CASSQDRDNIQYF.

A note on this clone: Relative to the germline gene, one junction end is altered; a read error may explain this. V gene TRBV7-9 combines with J gene TRBJ2-7; 8 bases align to TRBD1. The CDR3 covers 15 residues. Germline CDR1 reads SEHNR; CDR2 reads FQNEAQ (reference sequence). CDR3 protein: CSSSRLGQGRYEQYF. The CDR3 nucleotides read TGTTCCAGCAGCAGACTCGGACAGGGTCGTTACGAGCAGTACTTC.

The V call is TRBV28, the J call TRBJ1-1; 11 positions agree with TRBD1. The trim removed 4 bases at V and 0 bases at J, leaving 13 bases unmatched. Germline V gene data show CDR1 as MDHEN and CDR2 as SYDVKM. The CDR3 covers 19 residues. CDR3 amino acids: CASSSRTGGAGGVNTEAFF. Written as DNA, the CDR3 is TGTGCCAGCAGTTCTAGGACAGGGGGCGCTGGGGGGGTGAACACTGAAGCTTTCTTT.

This chain links TRBV7-9 with TRBJ2-3; 10 bases line up with TRBD1. This CDR3 spans 15 amino acids. V was clipped by 4 bases and J by 4 bases; unmatched bases: 5. CDR1 and CDR2 (germline): SEHNR, FQNEAQ (reference sequence). CDR3 residues: CASSSRQGAPDTQYF. The DNA for the CDR3 is TGTGCCAGCAGCTCCAGACAGGGGGCACCAGATACGCAGTATTTT.

The chain has TRBV6-6 and TRBJ2-3; D perhaps matches TRBD2 (5 bases). The CDR3 is made up of 16 amino acids. CDR1 is MNHNY and CDR2 is SVGAGI in the germline V gene (reference sequence). The germline V and J ends were trimmed by 5 bases and 2 bases, with 17 bases remaining between them. CDR3 protein: CASSAQLGPYTDTQYF. The CDR3 DNA reads TGTGCCAGCAGTGCGCAACTAGGACCCTACACAGATACGCAGTATTTT.

This chain connects TRBV5-6 to TRBJ1-1; 9 bases agree with TRBD1. The CDR3 totals 14 residues. Germline loops: CDR1 SGHDT, CDR2 YYEEEE. V gave up 4 bases and J gave up 11 bases; unmatched junction bases: 12. The CDR3 bases are TGTGCCAGCAGCGTGGACAGGGGCATCGTCGTTGCTTTCTTT. Amino acid sequence: CASSVDRGIVVAFF.

The chain employs TRBV5-4 and TRBJ2-7, with TRBD2 as a possible D gene (6 bases). With 0 bases removed from V and 5 bases from J, the gap between germline ends came to 15 bases. The germline CDR1 and CDR2 sequences are SGHNT and YYREEE (reference sequence). The CDR3 is 15 residues long. CDR3 protein: CASSLAGPGVHEQYF. The CDR3 DNA is TGTGCCAGCAGCTTGGCCGGACCGGGAGTGCACGAGCAGTACTTC.

The chain combines TRBV2 with TRBJ2-1, with TRBD2 identical over 8 bases. Germline CDR1 and CDR2: SNHLY and FYNNEI. The CDR3 has 16 residues. V was pared by 2 bases and J by 4 bases, with 7 bases of the junction left unmatched. CDR3 DNA sequence: TGTGCCAGCAGTGAACACGGTAGCGGGGAATACAATGAGCAGTTCTTC. Translation: CASSEHGSGEYNEQFF.

The chain links TRBV9 to TRBJ2-1; weak D call: TRBD1 (6 bases). The V gene's germline CDR1 is SGDLS and CDR2 YYNGEE. V lost 0 bases and J 5 bases, leaving 12 bases between the germline ends. The CDR3 consists of 15 residues. CDR3 residues: CASSVELRGNNEQFF. CDR3 nucleotide sequence: TGTGCCAGCAGCGTAGAACTCAGGGGTAACAATGAGCAGTTCTTC. The full variable domain, rest sourced from reference TRBV9 and TRBJ2-1, is DSGVTQTPKHLITATGQRVTLRCSPRSGDLSVYWYQQSLDQGLQFLIQYYNGEERAKGNILERFSAQQFPDLHSELNLSSLELGDSALYFCASSVELRGNNEQFFGPGTRLTVL.

Concerning this clone itself: Other DNA sequences in the same sample also yield this CDR3. The V gene is TRBV27, the J gene TRBJ1-2; the match to TRBD1 covers 7 bases. This CDR3 is built from 15 residues. Germline V gene lookup returns CDR1 MNHEY and CDR2 SMNVEV (reference sequence). J gave up 8 bases and V 3 bases, and 12 bases lay outside the gene matches. The CDR3 sequence: CASSLMQGVPQGYTF. In DNA, the CDR3 is TGTGCCAGCAGTTTGATGCAGGGGGTTCCTCAAGGCTACACCTTC.

The chain has TRBV19 and TRBJ2-1; 11 bases map to TRBD2. Trimming cost V 5 bases and J 2 bases; bases outside gene matches: 17. Germline CDR1 LNHDA, CDR2 SQIVND (reference sequence). The CDR3 contains 20 residues. CDR3 protein: CASSHPLSGGAVRAYNEQFF. DNA for the CDR3: TGTGCCAGTAGTCACCCTCTTAGCGGGGGGGCAGTGAGGGCCTACAATGAGCAGTTCTTC.

This chain uses TRBV18 with TRBJ2-2; 9 bases line up with TRBD2. The CDR3 contains 16 residues. From germline, CDR1 is KGHSH and CDR2 LQKENI. Trimming at V came to 2 bases and at J to 6 bases, leaving 7 bases not matched to a gene. CDR3 loop: CASSPVVASGAGELFF. CDR3 nucleotides: TGTGCCAGCTCACCAGTAGTGGCTAGCGGGGCCGGGGAGCTGTTTTTT.

In its sample, this clone was seen a few times. The rearrangement joins TRBV7-8 to TRBJ2-7; 10 bases match TRBD2. V shed 4 bases, J shed 3 bases, and the junction held 18 bases outside the gene matches. The CDR3 covers 19 residues. Germline V CDR1 and CDR2: SGHVS, FQNEAQ. CDR3: CASSSDSLAGRKPLYEQYF. CDR3 bases: TGTGCCAGCAGCTCGGACTCACTAGCGGGGAGAAAACCCCTCTACGAGCAGTACTTC. The full variable domain, rest sourced from reference TRBV7-8 and TRBJ2-7, is GAGVSQSPRYKVAKRGQDVALRCDPISGHVSLFWYQQALGQGPEFLTYFQNEAQLDKSGLPSDRFFAERPEGSVSTLKIQRTQQEDSAVYLCASSSDSLAGRKPLYEQYFGPGTRLTVT.

This chain connects TRBV7-2 to TRBJ1-2; D is uncertain. The CDR3 loop spans 13 amino acids. Germline V CDR1 and CDR2: SGHTA, FQGNSA. The V end lost 3 bases, the J end lost 2 bases, and 7 bases lay between the germline ends. This chain's CDR3 is CASSLKHNYGYTF. CDR3 DNA: TGTGCCAGCAGCTTGAAACACAACTATGGCTACACCTTC. The whole variable domain, filled in from reference TRBV7-2 and TRBJ1-2, reads GAGVSQSPSNKVTEKGKDVELRCDPISGHTALYWYRQSLGQGLEFLIYFQGNSAPDKSGLPSDRFSAERTGGSVSTLTIQRTQQEDSAVYLCASSLKHNYGYTFGSGTRLTVV.

The rearrangement links TRBV15 to TRBJ2-7; the D gene is possibly TRBD1 (6 bases). CDR1 LNHNV and CDR2 YYDKDF come from the germline V gene (reference sequence). V was trimmed by 0 bases and J by 2 bases, leaving 17 bases between them. This CDR3 contains 17 residues. This CDR3 is CATSRDKFTGSTYEQYF. The CDR3, as DNA: TGTGCCACCAGCAGAGATAAATTTACAGGGTCAACCTACGAGCAGTACTTC.

CDR3 amino acids: CASRASGGSGDTQYF. The CDR3 nucleotides are TGCGCCAGCAGGGCTTCGGGGGGCTCAGGGGATACGCAGTATTTT. This chain connects TRBV10-2 to TRBJ2-3, with TRBD2 as a possible D gene (7 bases). The CDR3 contains 15 residues. Germline loops: CDR1 WSHSY, CDR2 SAAADI. Deletions cut 6 bases from V and 6 bases from J, with 19 bases between.

The V call is TRBV9, the J call TRBJ2-6; TRBD1 might be the D (5 bases). Germline V gives CDR1 SGDLS, CDR2 YYNGEE. The V and J ends lost 1 base and 2 bases respectively, with 10 bases between them. The CDR3 consists of 16 residues. The CDR3 DNA reads TGTGCCAGCAGCGTAACAGGTTACCCTGGGGCCAACGTCCTGACTTTC. Amino acid sequence: CASSVTGYPGANVLTF.

The V gene is TRBV7-2, the J gene TRBJ2-5; D is unclear. CDR1 is SGHTA, CDR2 FQGNSA, per germline. V was shortened by 2 bases and J by 1 base, with 8 bases between the two germline ends. The CDR3 is 14 residues long. CDR3: CASSLPEFQETQYF. CDR3 in DNA: TGTGCCAGCAGCTTACCAGAATTCCAAGAGACCCAGTACTTC.

Worth noting for this clone: An end of the junction does not agree with germline; a read error may underlie this. The genes are TRBV15 and TRBJ2-7; TRBD2 matches 14 bases. Germline values: CDR1 LNHNV, CDR2 YYDKDF (reference sequence). The CDR3 extends over 13 amino acids. CDR3 nucleotides: TGTGCCACCAGCAGAGACCCGACTAGCGGGGGGGACTTC. Translation gives CATSRDPTSGGDF. Using reference TRBV15 and TRBJ2-7 for the parts outside the CDR3, the full variable domain is DAMVIQNPRYQVTQFGKPVTLSCSQTLNHNVMYWYQQKSSQAPKLLFHYYDKDFNNEADTPDNFQSRRPNTSFCFLDIRSPGLGDTAMYLCATSRDPTSGGDFGPGTRLTVT.

This clone showed up just a few times. This chain joins TRBV27 and TRBJ1-5; D may be TRBD1 (6 bases). Germline lookup yields CDR1 MNHEY and CDR2 SMNVEV (reference sequence). Trimming removed 2 bases from V and 1 base from J, with 18 bases in between. There are 18 residues in the CDR3. The DNA of the CDR3 is TGTGCCAGCAGTTTAGATGTAACAGGGAAGTGGAGCAATCAGCCCCAGCATTTT. It specifies CASSLDVTGKWSNQPQHF.

The chain joins TRBV27 to TRBJ2-7, with 8 bases that match TRBD1. Germline assignment: CDR1 MNHEY and CDR2 SMNVEV (reference sequence). This CDR3 has 15 amino acids. V gave up 10 bases and J gave up 2 bases; unmatched junction bases: 13. DNA of the CDR3: TGTGCCAACAATAACCTAGGGACAGGCGCCTACGAGCAGTACTTC. Protein sequence: CANNNLGTGAYEQYF.

V gene TRBV5-1 combines with J gene TRBJ2-7, with TRBD1 matching over 8 bases. V shed 5 bases and J 2 bases; nucleotides not matched to a gene: 9. The germline CDR1 and CDR2 sequences are SGHRS and YFSETQ. This CDR3 contains 15 residues. The CDR3 here is CASSLSRGLTYEQYF. The CDR3 nucleotides read TGCGCCAGCAGTTTGAGCAGGGGGCTCACCTACGAGCAGTACTTC.

This chain joins TRBV10-3 and TRBJ2-2, with TRBD2 as a possible D gene (6 bases). The CDR3 loop spans 15 amino acids. Trimming removed 2 bases at V and 5 bases at J, with 12 bases between. Germline V gene lookup returns CDR1 ENHRY and CDR2 SYGVKD. CDR3 nucleotide sequence: TGTGCCATCAGTGAGCGGGGGATGCCGACCGGGGAGCTGTTTTTT. Translation: CAISERGMPTGELFF.

This chain uses TRBV5-1 with TRBJ1-2, with 7 bases fitting TRBD1. Germline V gives CDR1 SGHRS, CDR2 YFSETQ. The CDR3 runs to 15 residues. With 4 bases clipped from V and 5 bases from J, the junction kept 11 bases outside the gene matches. CDR3 in amino acids: CASSARQGLGYGYTF. The CDR3 DNA reads as TGCGCCAGCAGCGCCCGACAGGGCCTTGGGTATGGCTACACCTTC.